This TCR beta chain was recovered during a study of T cell responses to AZD1222 COVID-19 vaccine. Findings and caveats of the study: Nearly half of unique spike-specific TCRs reportedly avoided B.1.351 and B.1.1.7 mutated regions. The donor cohort was predominantly white British with a female majority, and clonal diversity may have been underestimated.

As to this clone: Its antigen is not identified.

The assay was immunoSEQ multiplex PCR, and TCRdb's table has in-frame clones only and misses some. Of over 85,000 clones listed, 85% to 95% are singletons. CDR1 MDHEN and CDR2 SYDVKM come from the germline V gene. The length of the CDR3 is 11 residues. V was trimmed by 7 bases and J by 1 base, leaving 4 bases between them. The chain uses TRBV28 and TRBJ1-2; D gene ambiguous. The source is an adult who received the AZD1222 COVID-19 vaccine. The sequencing here drew on peripheral blood, taken 28 days after the second AZD1222 dose. The CDR3 nucleotides are TGTGCCAGCAACAGTAACTATGGCTACACCTTC. Amino acids: CASNSNYGYTF.